The rows below give T cell receptor beta chains drawn from one sample of a study of blood T cell repertoires in COVID-19. This table comes from immunoSEQ multiplex PCR, and its TCRdb copy is limited to in-frame clones, with some not included. The sample lists over 250,000 clones; roughly 90% were seen once. Sequenced material: PBMCs or T cells enriched from blood (not recorded which). These receptors all stem from a woman aged 60-70 years who had recovered from COVID-19. Both conserved end residues are part of each CDR3. A D gene is named only where the DNA matches it firmly. The size of a clone is reported for some rows only, either as once, few or many, or as a class for expanded clones.

D gene	clone size	J gene	V gene	CDR3 protein	CDR3 DNA
TRBD1	.	TRBJ2-2	TRBV7-3	CASSLVIGQGQNSGELFF	TGTGCCAGCAGCTTAGTAATCGGACAGGGGCAGAACTCCGGGGAGCTGTTTTTT
TRBD1	.	TRBJ1-2	TRBV5-1	CASRTGVDYGYTF	TGCGCCAGCAGGACAGGGGTAGACTATGGCTACACCTTC
.	.	TRBJ2-5	TRBV5-6	CASSSNLRKGDFQGTQYF	TGTGCCAGCAGCTCGAACCTAAGAAAGGGTGATTTCCAGGGGACCCAGTACTTC
.	.	TRBJ1-5	TRBV7-8	CASSLGVQNNQPQHF	TGTGCCAGCAGCTTAGGAGTACAGAATAATCAGCCCCAGCATTTT
.	once	TRBJ1-5	TRBV5-4	CASSWGGTSNQPQHF	TGTGCCAGCAGCTGGGGGGGAACCAGCAATCAGCCCCAGCATTTT
.	once	TRBJ1-6	TRBV6-6	CASSQTLSAGSPLHF	TGTGCCAGCAGTCAAACCCTATCAGCAGGTTCACCCCTCCACTTT
.	few	TRBJ1-1	TRBV7-9	CASSLIDRDTEAFF	TGTGCCAGCAGCTTAATTGACAGAGACACTGAAGCTTTCTTT
TRBD1	.	TRBJ2-3	TRBV2	CASTRGTDTLYF	TGTGCCAGCACGAGGGGGACAGATACCCTCTATTTT
.	.	TRBJ2-7	TRBV5-1	CASSATNYEQYF	TGCGCCAGCAGCGCGACAAATTACGAGCAGTACTTC
.	.	TRBJ2-4	TRBV20-1	CSASGRTINPDIQYF	TGCAGTGCTAGTGGGCGGACTATCAACCCGGACATTCAGTACTTC
TRBD2	.	TRBJ2-3	TRBV7-9	CASSPPPRLAGADTQYF	TGTGCCAGCAGCCCGCCCCCTAGACTAGCGGGCGCAGATACGCAGTATTTT
TRBD1	.	TRBJ1-4	TRBV11-2	CASSIRQGNGEKLFF	TGTGCCAGCAGCATAAGACAGGGGAACGGCGAAAAACTGTTTTTT
.	once	TRBJ2-3	TRBV4-1	CASSLEGEDTQYF	TGCGCCAGCAGCCTGGAAGGGGAAGATACGCAGTATTTT
.	.	TRBJ1-6	TRBV7-9	CASSLAPLDGSPLHF	TGTGCCAGCAGCTTAGCGCCCCTAGATGGGTCACCCCTCCACTTT
TRBD2	.	TRBJ2-5	TRBV7-2	CASSRGLLETQYF	TGTGCCAGCAGCCGGGGACTATTGGAGACCCAGTACTTC
TRBD2	.	TRBJ2-5	TRBV24-1	CATSDPGLAGTETQYF	TGTGCCACCAGTGACCCTGGACTAGCAGGTACAGAGACCCAGTACTTC
.	.	TRBJ1-1	TRBV6-5	CASSTPGVSTEAFF	TGTGCCAGCAGTACGCCGGGGGTTAGCACTGAAGCTTTCTTT
.	once	TRBJ1-1	TRBV12-5	CASGAGNTEAFF	TGTGCTAGTGGTGCCGGGAACACTGAAGCTTTCTTT
TRBD1	.	TRBJ1-5	TRBV2	CASSKDRDQPQHF	TGTGCCAGCAGCAAGGACAGGGATCAGCCCCAGCATTTT
.	.	TRBJ2-5	TRBV5-1	CASSSGQQETQYF	TGCGCCAGCAGCTCCGGACAACAAGAGACCCAGTACTTC
.	.	TRBJ1-2	TRBV9	CASSAPTGYGYTF	TGTGCCAGCAGCGCCCCGACGGGCTATGGCTACACCTTC
TRBD2	once	TRBJ2-3	TRBV3-1/TRBV3-2	CASSLLAGVADTQYF	TGTGCCAGCAGCCTACTAGCGGGAGTGGCAGATACGCAGTATTTT
.	.	TRBJ1-2	TRBV24-1	CAISDFYGYTF	TGTGCCATCTCGGACTTTTATGGCTACACCTTC
TRBD1	.	TRBJ1-5	TRBV7-9	CASSSPGTAQPQHF	TGTGCCAGCAGCTCGCCCGGGACAGCCCAGCCCCAGCATTTT
TRBD2	.	TRBJ2-2	TRBV5-1	CASRLAGVGELFF	TGCGCCAGCAGACTAGCGGGAGTCGGGGAGCTGTTTTTT
TRBD2	.	TRBJ2-3	TRBV5-1	CASSLSGLAGVRDTQYF	TGCGCCAGCAGCTTGTCGGGACTAGCGGGGGTTAGAGATACGCAGTATTTT
.	once	TRBJ2-5	TRBV6-5	CASSSNPLQETQYF	TGTGCCAGCAGTTCCAACCCACTACAAGAGACCCAGTACTTC
.	.	TRBJ1-4	TRBV18	CASSRGENEKLFF	TGTGCCAGCTCACGGGGGGAGAATGAAAAACTGTTTTTT
.	.	TRBJ1-5	TRBV20-1	CSASEGHQPQHF	TGCAGTGCTAGTGAGGGGCATCAGCCCCAGCATTTT